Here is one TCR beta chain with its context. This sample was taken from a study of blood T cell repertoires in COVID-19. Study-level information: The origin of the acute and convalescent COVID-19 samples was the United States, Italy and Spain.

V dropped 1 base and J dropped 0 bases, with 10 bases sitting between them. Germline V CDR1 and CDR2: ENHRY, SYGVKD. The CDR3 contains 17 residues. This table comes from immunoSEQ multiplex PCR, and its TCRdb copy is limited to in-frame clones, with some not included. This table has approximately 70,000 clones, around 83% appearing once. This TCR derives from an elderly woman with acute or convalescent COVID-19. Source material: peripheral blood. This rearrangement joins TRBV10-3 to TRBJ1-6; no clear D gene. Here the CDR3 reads CAISEFTALSYNSPLHF. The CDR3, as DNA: TGTGCCATCAGTGAGTTCACAGCCCTCTCCTATAATTCACCCCTCCACTTT.